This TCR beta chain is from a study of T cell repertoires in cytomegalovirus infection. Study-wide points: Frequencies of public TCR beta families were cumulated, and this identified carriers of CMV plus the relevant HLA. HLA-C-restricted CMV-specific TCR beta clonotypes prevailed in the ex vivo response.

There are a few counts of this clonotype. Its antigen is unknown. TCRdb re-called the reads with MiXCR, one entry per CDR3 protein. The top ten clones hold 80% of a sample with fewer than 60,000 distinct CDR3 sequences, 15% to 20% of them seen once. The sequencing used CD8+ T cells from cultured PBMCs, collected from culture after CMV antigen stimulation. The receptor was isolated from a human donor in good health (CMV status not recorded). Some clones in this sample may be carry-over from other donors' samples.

The CDR3: CASGADTEAFF. The CDR3 nucleotides read TGCGCCAGCGGGGCGGACACTGAAGCTTTCTTT. V is TRBV4-1 and J is TRBJ1-1, with D perhaps matching TRBD1 (5 bases). The CDR3 length is 11 residues. The germline V gene has CDR1 MGHRA and CDR2 YSYEKL. Trimming left V 8 bases short and J 3 bases short, with 7 bases between.